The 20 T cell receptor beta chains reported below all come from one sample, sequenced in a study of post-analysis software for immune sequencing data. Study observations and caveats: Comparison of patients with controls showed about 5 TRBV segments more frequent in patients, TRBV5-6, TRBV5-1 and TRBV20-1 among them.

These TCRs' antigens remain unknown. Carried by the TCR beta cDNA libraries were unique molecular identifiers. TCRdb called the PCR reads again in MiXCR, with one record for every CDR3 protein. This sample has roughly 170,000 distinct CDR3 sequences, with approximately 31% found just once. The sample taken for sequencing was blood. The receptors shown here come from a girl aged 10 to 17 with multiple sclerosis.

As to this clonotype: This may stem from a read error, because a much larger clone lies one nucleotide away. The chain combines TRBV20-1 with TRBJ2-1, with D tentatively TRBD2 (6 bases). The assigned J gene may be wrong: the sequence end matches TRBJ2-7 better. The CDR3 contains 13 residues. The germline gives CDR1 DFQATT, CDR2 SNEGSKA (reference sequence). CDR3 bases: TGCAGTGCTAGGAGCCCTGGAGGGAATGAGCAGTACTTC. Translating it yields CSARSPGGNEQYF.

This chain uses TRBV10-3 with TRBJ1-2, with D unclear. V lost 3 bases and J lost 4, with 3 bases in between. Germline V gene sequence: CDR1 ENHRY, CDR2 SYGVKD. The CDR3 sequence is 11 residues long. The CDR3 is CAISDSYGYTF. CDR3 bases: TGTGCCATCAGTGACTCCTATGGCTACACCTTC.

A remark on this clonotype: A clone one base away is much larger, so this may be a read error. The CDR3 region is CSVRRQGGQYF. DNA for the CDR3: TGCAGTGTCAGGCGACAGGGGGGGCAGTACTTC. The J gene is TRBJ2-4, the V gene TRBV20-1; TRBD1 aligns across 9 bases. The CDR3 sequence is 11 residues long. V lost 7 bases, J lost 13 bases, and 8 bases stayed unmatched. Germline lookup yields CDR1 DFQATT and CDR2 SNEGSKA (reference sequence).

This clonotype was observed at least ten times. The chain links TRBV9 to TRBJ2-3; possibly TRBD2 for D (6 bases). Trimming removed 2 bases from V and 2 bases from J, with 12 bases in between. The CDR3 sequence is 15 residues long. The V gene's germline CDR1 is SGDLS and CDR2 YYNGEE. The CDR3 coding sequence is TGTGCCAGCAGCGTCCTGGGACTCGACACAGATACGCAGTATTTT. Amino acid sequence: CASSVLGLDTDTQYF.

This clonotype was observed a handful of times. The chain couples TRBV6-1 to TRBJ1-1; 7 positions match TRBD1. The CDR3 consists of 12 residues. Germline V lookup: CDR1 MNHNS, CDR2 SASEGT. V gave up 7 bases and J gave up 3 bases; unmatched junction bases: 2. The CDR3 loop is CASKGADTEAFF. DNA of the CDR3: TGTGCCAGCAAGGGGGCTGACACTGAAGCTTTCTTT.

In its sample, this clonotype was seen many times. CDR3: CASSYLSGRFGGTQYF. CDR3 DNA: TGTGCCAGCAGTTATTTGAGCGGGAGGTTTGGTGGGACCCAGTACTTC. The chain recombines TRBV6-2 or TRBV6-3 with TRBJ2-5; 9 bases match TRBD2. The CDR3 loop spans 16 amino acids. Trimming at V came to 3 bases and at J to 7 bases, leaving 12 bases not matched to a gene. The germline CDR1 and CDR2 sequences are MNHEY and SVGEGT.

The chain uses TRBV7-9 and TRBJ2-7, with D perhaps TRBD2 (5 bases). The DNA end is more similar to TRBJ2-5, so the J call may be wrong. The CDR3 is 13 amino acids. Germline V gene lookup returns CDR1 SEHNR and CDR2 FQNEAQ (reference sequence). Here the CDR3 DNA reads TGTGCCAGCAGCCCCGAGGGCAGGGAGACCCAGTACTTC. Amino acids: CASSPEGRETQYF.

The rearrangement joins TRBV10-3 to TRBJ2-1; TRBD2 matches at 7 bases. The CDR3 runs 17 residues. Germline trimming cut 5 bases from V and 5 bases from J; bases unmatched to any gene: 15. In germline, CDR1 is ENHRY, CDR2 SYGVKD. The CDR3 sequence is CAISSGVCGPTNNEQFF. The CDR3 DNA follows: TGTGCCATCAGTAGCGGGGTTTGTGGACCCACCAACAATGAGCAGTTCTTC.

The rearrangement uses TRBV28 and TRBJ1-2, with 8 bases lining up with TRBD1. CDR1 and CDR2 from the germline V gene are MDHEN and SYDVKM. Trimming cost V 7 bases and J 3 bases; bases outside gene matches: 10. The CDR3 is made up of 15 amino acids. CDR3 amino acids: CASNTGQGVDYGYTF. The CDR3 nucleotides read TGTGCCAGCAACACCGGACAGGGAGTTGACTATGGCTACACCTTC.

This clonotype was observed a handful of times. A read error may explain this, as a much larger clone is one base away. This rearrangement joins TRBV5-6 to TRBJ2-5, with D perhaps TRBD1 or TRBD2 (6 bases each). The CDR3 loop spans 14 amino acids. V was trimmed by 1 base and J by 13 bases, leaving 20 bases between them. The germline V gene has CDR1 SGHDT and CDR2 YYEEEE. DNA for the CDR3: TGTGCCAGCAGCTTGAAGGGGGGCCAATACGAGCGGTACTTC. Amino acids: CASSLKGGQYERYF.

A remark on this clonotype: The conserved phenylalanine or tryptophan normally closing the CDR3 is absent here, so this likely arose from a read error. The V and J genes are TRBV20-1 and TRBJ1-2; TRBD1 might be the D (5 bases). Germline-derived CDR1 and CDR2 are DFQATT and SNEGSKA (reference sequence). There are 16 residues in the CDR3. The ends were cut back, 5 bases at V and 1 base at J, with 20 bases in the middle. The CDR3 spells CSALTWWQGDNYGYTC. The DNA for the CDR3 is TGCAGTGCTCTGACGTGGTGGCAGGGAGATAACTATGGCTACACCTGC.

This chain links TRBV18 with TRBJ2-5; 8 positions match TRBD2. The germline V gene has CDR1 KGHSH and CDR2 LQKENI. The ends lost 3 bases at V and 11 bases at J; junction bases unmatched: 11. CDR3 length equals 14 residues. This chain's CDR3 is CASSPRREDDEQYF. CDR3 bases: TGTGCCAGCTCACCGAGGCGGGAGGATGATGAGCAGTACTTC. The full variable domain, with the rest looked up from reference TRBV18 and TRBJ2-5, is NAGVMQNPRHLVRRRGQEARLRCSPMKGHSHVYWYRQLPEEGLKFMVYLQKENIIDESGMPKERFSAEFPKEGPSILRIQQVVRGDSAAYFCASSPRREDDEQYFGPGTRLLVL.

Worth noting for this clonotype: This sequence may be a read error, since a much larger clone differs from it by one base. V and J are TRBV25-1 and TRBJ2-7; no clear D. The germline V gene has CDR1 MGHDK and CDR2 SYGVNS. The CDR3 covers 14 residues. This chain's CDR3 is CTSSGYRTSYEQYF. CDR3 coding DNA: TGTACCAGCAGTGGTTACCGGACCTCCTACGAGCAGTACTTC.

CDR3 amino acids: CAIRDGGLNQPQHF. The CDR3 coding sequence is TGTGCCATCAGGGACGGGGGCCTCAATCAGCCCCAGCATTTT. The chain is built from TRBV10-3 and TRBJ1-5; D perhaps matches TRBD1 (6 bases). This CDR3 region has 14 residues. V lost 6 bases and J 3 bases, leaving 12 bases between the germline ends. Germline V gene data show CDR1 as ENHRY and CDR2 as SYGVKD.

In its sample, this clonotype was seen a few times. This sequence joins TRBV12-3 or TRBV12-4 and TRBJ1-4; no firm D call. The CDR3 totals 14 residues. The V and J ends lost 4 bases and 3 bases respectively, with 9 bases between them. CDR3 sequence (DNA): TGTGCCAGCAGTTCCTTCCAGTCTAATGAAAAACTGTTTTTT. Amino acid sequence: CASSSFQSNEKLFF.

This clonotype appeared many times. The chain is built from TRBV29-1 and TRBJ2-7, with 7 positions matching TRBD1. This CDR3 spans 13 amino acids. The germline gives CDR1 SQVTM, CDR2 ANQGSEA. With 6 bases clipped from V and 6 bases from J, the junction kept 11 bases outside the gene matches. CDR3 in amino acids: CSVRIQGESEQYF. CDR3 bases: TGCAGCGTCCGCATCCAGGGGGAGAGCGAGCAGTACTTC.

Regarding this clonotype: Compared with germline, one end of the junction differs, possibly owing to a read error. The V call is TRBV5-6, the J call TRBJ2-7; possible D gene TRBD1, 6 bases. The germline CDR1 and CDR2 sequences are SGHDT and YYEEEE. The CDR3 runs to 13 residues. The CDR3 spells CASSRGQTYVQYF. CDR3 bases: TGTGCCAGCAGCCGTGGACAGACTTACGTGCAGTACTTC. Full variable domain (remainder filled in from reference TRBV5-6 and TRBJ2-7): DAGVTQSPTHLIKTRGQQVTLRCSPKSGHDTVSWYQQALGQGPQFIFQYYEEEERQRGNFPDRFSGHQFPNYSSELNVNALLLGDSALYLCASSRGQTYVQYFGPGTRLTVT.

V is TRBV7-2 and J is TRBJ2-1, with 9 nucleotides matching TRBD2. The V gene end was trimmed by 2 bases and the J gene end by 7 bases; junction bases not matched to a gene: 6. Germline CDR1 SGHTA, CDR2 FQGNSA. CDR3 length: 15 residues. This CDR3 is CASSLRTSVRNEQFF. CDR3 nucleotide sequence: TGTGCCAGCAGCTTAAGGACTAGCGTGAGGAATGAGCAGTTCTTC.

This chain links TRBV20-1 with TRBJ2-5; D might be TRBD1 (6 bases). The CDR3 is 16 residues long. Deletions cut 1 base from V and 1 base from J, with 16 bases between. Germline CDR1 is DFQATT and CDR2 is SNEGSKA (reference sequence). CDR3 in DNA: TGCAGTGCTAGAGCGCGTTGGGGGCCCGTCCAAGAGACCCAGTACTTC. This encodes CSARARWGPVQETQYF.

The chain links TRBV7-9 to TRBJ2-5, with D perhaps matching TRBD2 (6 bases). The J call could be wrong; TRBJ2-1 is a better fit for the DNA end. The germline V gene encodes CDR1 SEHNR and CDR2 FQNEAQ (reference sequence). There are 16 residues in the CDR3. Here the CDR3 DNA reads TGTGCCAGCAGTTTTGGCGTGGTTAGCGGCCAAGAGACCCAGTTCTTC. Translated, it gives CASSFGVVSGQETQFF.